The 4 T cell receptor beta chains presented below share a single source sample, sequenced in a study of blood T cell repertoires in COVID-19 (dated by TCRdb to the early 2020s). To prepare the library, the immunoSEQ multiplex PCR assay was applied. In its TCRdb copy, this immuneACCESS table keeps in-frame sequences only and misses some clones. Where compared with another copy, unresolved V genes explain less than half of these, and the others have no known cause. The table for this sample lists some 270,000 clones; approximately 85% of them were counted only once. The ten largest clones capture 5.5% to 6% of the sample. Sequencing was performed on peripheral blood. The receptors shown here come from an elderly woman with COVID-19, enrolled during active disease.

The V and J genes are TRBV24-1 and TRBJ1-3, with D unclear. CDR1 and CDR2 (germline): KGHDR, SFDVKD. Trimming removed 2 bases at V and 4 bases at J, with 11 bases between. This CDR3 is built from 15 residues. CDR3 nucleotide sequence: TGTGCCACCAGTGATTCAGGCAGAGACGGAAACACCATATATTTT. Protein sequence: CATSDSGRDGNTIYF.

The CDR3 reads CASSLVEREKLFF. The CDR3 region has the DNA TGTGCCAGCAGTTTGGTTGAGCGTGAAAAACTGTTTTTT. The rearrangement joins TRBV28 to TRBJ1-4; D is uncertain. From germline, CDR1 is MDHEN and CDR2 SYDVKM. Trimming left V 3 bases short and J 7 bases short, with 9 bases between. This CDR3 comprises 13 residues.

This clone came up a few times. J is TRBJ2-7 and V is TRBV6-6, with 8 bases aligning to TRBD1. CDR1 is MNHNY, CDR2 SVGAGI, per germline (reference sequence). V shed 2 bases, J shed 6 bases, and the junction held 0 bases outside the gene matches. The CDR3 consists of 12 residues. For the CDR3, the DNA is TGTGCCAGCAGTTACGACAGGGGCGAGCAGTACTTC. Protein product: CASSYDRGEQYF.

This clone was detected only a few times. The V and J genes are TRBV19 and TRBJ2-6; weak D call: TRBD2 (5 bases). The CDR3 runs 17 residues. CDR1 and CDR2 (germline): LNHDA, SQIVND (reference sequence). Trimming took off 7 bases at V and 1 base at J, with 17 bases between the two ends. The CDR3 here is CASTATYGLSGANVLTF. The CDR3 coding sequence is TGTGCCAGTACCGCAACCTACGGACTTTCTGGGGCCAACGTCCTGACTTTC. Filled out from reference TRBV19 and TRBJ2-6, the complete variable domain reads DGGITQSPKYLFRKEGQNVTLSCEQNLNHDAMYWYRQDPGQGLRLIYYSQIVNDFQKGDIAEGYSVSREKKESFPLTVTSAQKNPTAFYLCASTATYGLSGANVLTFGAGSRLTVL.